These T cell receptor beta chains were read from a single sample in a study of breast tumors, draining lymph nodes, adjacent tissues. One entry per CDR3 protein, called by TCRdb with MiXCR from the multiplex PCR reads. The sample records approximately 11,000 distinct CDR3 sequences, about 34% being singletons. Sequencing input: breast tumor tissue. Receptors originate from a female donor with breast cancer. Some clones in this sample may be carry-over from other donors' samples. CDR3s include the opening cysteine and the closing phenylalanine or tryptophan. A D gene is named only where the DNA matches it firmly. Where a row states a size, it is once, few, many or the class of an expanded clone; other rows omit it.

d_gene	abundance	v_gene	j_gene	CDR3nt	CDR3aa
TRBD1	NA	TRBV19	TRBJ2-5	TGTGCCAGTAGCAGCCCTACCCGGGACAGGGTAAGAGAGACCCAGTACTTC	CASSSPTRDRVRETQYF
TRBD2	medium-sized	TRBV20-1	TRBJ2-1	TGCAGTGCTAGATCGACTAGCGGGATATACAATGAGCAGTTCTTC	CSARSTSGIYNEQFF
NA	NA	TRBV7-8	TRBJ1-2	TGTGCCAGCAGCGAGACAGGCTCCTATGGCAACACCTTC	CASSETGSYGNTF
NA	medium-sized	TRBV20-1	TRBJ1-5	TGCAGTGCTAGCCCCGGGACACTTAGTAATCAGCCCCAGCATTTT	CSASPGTLSNQPQHF
TRBD2	many	TRBV11-3	TRBJ2-3	TGTGCCAGCTCACAGGCTAGCGGGCCAGATACGCAGTATTTT	CASSQASGPDTQYF
NA	many	TRBV19	TRBJ1-3	TGTGCCGGCTGGGACGGCGGAAACACCATATATTTT	CAGWDGGNTIYF
NA	NA	TRBV14	TRBJ1-5	TGTGCCAGCAGCCAGGGGGGGAGCAATCAGCCCCAGCATTTT	CASSQGGSNQPQHF
NA	NA	TRBV24-1	TRBJ2-1	TGTGCCACCAGTGATTTTTTCGATGAGCAGTTCTTC	CATSDFFDEQFF
NA	many	TRBV24-1	TRBJ2-1	TGTGCCACCAGTGATGCCCGGGGACCCTACAATGAGCAGTTCTTC	CATSDARGPYNEQFF
TRBD2	medium-sized	TRBV20-1	TRBJ2-1	TGCAGTGCTAGAGATGGAGCGGGATACAATGAGCAGTTCTTC	CSARDGAGYNEQFF
NA	NA	TRBV29-1	TRBJ2-7	TGCAGCGTTGAAGCGACCTACGAGCAGTACTTC	CSVEATYEQYF
NA	many	TRBV5-8	TRBJ2-6	TGTGCCAGCAGCTTAAGGAGCGGTGGGGCCAACGTCCTGACTTTC	CASSLRSGGANVLTF
NA	NA	TRBV5-5	TRBJ2-7	TGTGCCAGCAGCCCCCGGGACGGTTACTACGAGCAGTACTTC	CASSPRDGYYEQYF
NA	many	TRBV7-2	TRBJ2-3	TGTGCCAGTAGTAGGGCAGATACGCAGTATTTT	CASSRADTQYF
NA	medium-sized	TRBV6-5	TRBJ1-6	TGTGCCAGCAGTTACTCGGGAACGGAAGGATCACCCCTCCACTTT	CASSYSGTEGSPLHF
NA	many	TRBV7-2	TRBJ2-5	TGTGCCAGCAGCTTTGGCATAGGGGAGACCCAGTGCTTC	CASSFGIGETQCF
NA	medium-sized	TRBV5-1	TRBJ1-4	TGCGCCACCCGGGGAGAGCTAACTAATGAAAAACTGTTTTTT	CATRGELTNEKLFF
TRBD2	NA	TRBV6-1	TRBJ2-1	TGTGCCAGCAGTATCCTAGCGGCGACAAATGAGCAGTTCTTC	CASSILAATNEQFF
NA	medium-sized	TRBV5-8	TRBJ2-1	TGTGCCAGCAGCATGGTTGGTGAGCAGTTCTTC	CASSMVGEQFF
TRBD2	many	TRBV6-6	TRBJ2-3	TGTGCCAGCAGGAGCGGGGGGCGCACAGATACGCAGTATTTT	CASRSGGRTDTQYF
NA	many	TRBV18	TRBJ1-3	TGTGCCAGCTCACCACAAGGAAACACCATATATTTT	CASSPQGNTIYF
NA	many	TRBV4-1	TRBJ2-7	TGCGCCAGCAGCCAAGAAGGGCAGGGAGTCGTTTACGAGCAGTACTTC	CASSQEGQGVVYEQYF
TRBD1	many	TRBV5-6	TRBJ2-7	TGTGCCAGCAGTTGGGACAGGGTTAGCGAGCAGTACTTC	CASSWDRVSEQYF
TRBD1	many	TRBV4-1	TRBJ1-4	TGCGCCAGCAGTTCGGCAGGGGGCATAGGTGAAAAACTGTTTTTT	CASSSAGGIGEKLFF
NA	many	TRBV5-1	TRBJ2-1	TGCGCCATCATCCGGGACGCCTCGGAGTATGAGCAGTTCTTC	CAIIRDASEYEQFF
NA	NA	TRBV9	TRBJ2-3	TGTGCCAGCAGCGACACAGATACGCAGTATTTT	CASSDTDTQYF
TRBD1	many	TRBV20-1	TRBJ2-4	TGCAGTGCTAGAGTTCAGGGGGCGAATGACAAAAACATTCAGTACTTC	CSARVQGANDKNIQYF
TRBD1	NA	TRBV7-2	TRBJ2-1	TGTGCCAGCAGCCACCGACAGGGGGCAGCCTACGATGAGCAGTTCTTC	CASSHRQGAAYDEQFF
NA	medium-sized	TRBV29-1	TRBJ1-2	TGCAGCGTTGAATTTTTAGGGACCTCCGGGGGCTACACCTTC	CSVEFLGTSGGYTF
NA	NA	TRBV6-1	TRBJ1-2	TGTGCCAGCAGTGAAGCGCCGGATGGGGGGCTCGGGTACGGCTACACCTTC	CASSEAPDGGLGYGYTF
TRBD1	medium-sized	TRBV7-3	TRBJ2-1	TGTGCCAGCAGCCCCCAGGGGGCTATATACAATGAGCAGTTCTTC	CASSPQGAIYNEQFF
NA	many	TRBV7-3	TRBJ2-5	TGTGCCAGCAGTACGGGACGGGCAGCCCAAGAGACCCAGTACTTC	CASSTGRAAQETQYF
TRBD1	many	TRBV4-1	TRBJ2-1	TGCGCCAGCAGCCAACGAGTCTCGGGACAGGGATGGAATGAGCAGTTCTTC	CASSQRVSGQGWNEQFF
NA	many	TRBV12-3/TRBV12-4	TRBJ1-2	TGTGCCAGCAGTTTACGGCAGGGAAGCTATGGCTACACCTTC	CASSLRQGSYGYTF
NA	NA	TRBV11-2	TRBJ1-4	TGTGCCAGCAGCTTAGTCGGAGCTAATGAAAAACTGTTTTTT	CASSLVGANEKLFF
NA	few	TRBV6-5	TRBJ1-1	TGTGCCAGCAGTTACTCCAGGGCGAACACTGAAGCTTTCTTT	CASSYSRANTEAFF
TRBD2	NA	TRBV20-1	TRBJ2-3	TGCAGTGCTATTTCCGGGACTAGTGCAGATACGCAGTATTTT	CSAISGTSADTQYF
NA	NA	TRBV9	TRBJ2-7	TGTGCCAGCAGCGTAGAGGCCTTGGGGGGCGAGCAGTACTTC	CASSVEALGGEQYF
NA	many	TRBV6-1	TRBJ2-3	TGTGCTAGCGACCGACAACTGTACACAGATACGCAGTATTTT	CASDRQLYTDTQYF
TRBD2	many	TRBV7-8	TRBJ2-5	TGTGCCAGCAGCTTAGACTCCCTAGCGGGAGGCGAAGAGACCCAGTACTTC	CASSLDSLAGGEETQYF
NA	many	TRBV7-6	TRBJ2-5	TGTGCCAGCAGCTCCCCACTAGGAGGAGAGACCCAGTACTTC	CASSSPLGGETQYF
TRBD1	many	TRBV14	TRBJ1-3	TGTGCCAGCAGCCTAGACAGGGCGATCGGAAACACCATATATTTT	CASSLDRAIGNTIYF
NA	many	TRBV19	TRBJ1-5	TGTGCCAGTAGTATCCCTGAAGAGATGCGGCCCCAGCATTTT	CASSIPEEMRPQHF
NA	few	TRBV6-1	TRBJ2-4	TGTGCCAGCAGTGATCCGGGGGCGGAAGCCAAAAACATTCAGTACTTC	CASSDPGAEAKNIQYF
TRBD1	many	TRBV10-3	TRBJ2-1	TGTGCCATCAGTTCCGGGACAGTAGACAATGAGCAGTTCTTC	CAISSGTVDNEQFF
NA	NA	TRBV9	TRBJ2-1	TGTGCCAGCAGCGCTGGGTCTCGAGCCAATGAGCAGTTCTTC	CASSAGSRANEQFF
TRBD2	many	TRBV11-3	TRBJ2-1	TGTGCCAGCAGCTTATCTGGGACTAGCGGGGGGGCGGGGAATGAGCAGTTCTTC	CASSLSGTSGGAGNEQFF
TRBD2	NA	TRBV2	TRBJ2-5	TGTGCCAGCAGAGGGACTAGCGGGAGCCAAGAGACCCAGTACTTC	CASRGTSGSQETQYF
NA	medium-sized	TRBV12-3/TRBV12-4	TRBJ2-5	TGTGCCAGCAGTTTACCTAGCAGCCAAGAGACCCAGTACTTC	CASSLPSSQETQYF
TRBD2	medium-sized	TRBV6-1	TRBJ2-7	TGTGCCAGCAGTGAAGGCGGGAGCCGGTCCTACGAGCAGTACTTC	CASSEGGSRSYEQYF
TRBD1	many	TRBV19	TRBJ1-3	TGTGCCAGTAGTAACCCGGGGACAGCCTCTGGAAACACCATATATTTT	CASSNPGTASGNTIYF
TRBD2	many	TRBV6-6	TRBJ2-3	TGTGCCAGCAGGGGACTTAGCGGGGGCACAGATACGCAGTATTTT	CASRGLSGGTDTQYF
NA	once	TRBV6-4	TRBJ2-2	TGTGCCAGCAGTGACTCTCCCAGCGCAGAGGGCGGGGAGCTGTTTTTT	CASSDSPSAEGGELFF
TRBD1	NA	TRBV10-2	TRBJ1-5	TGCGCCAGTCAACAGGGGGGTAATCAGCCCCAGCATTTT	CASQQGGNQPQHF
NA	many	TRBV30	TRBJ1-6	TGTGCCTGGAGTCCCGGGTCCCCAAATTCACCCCTCCACTTT	CAWSPGSPNSPLHF
TRBD2	NA	TRBV5-1	TRBJ2-7	TGCGCCAGCAGCTTGGGGGGAGTCGCAGGGGGAGAACTAGCGGGCCGGCCTTACGAGCAGTACTTC	CASSLGGVAGGELAGRPYEQYF
NA	many	TRBV19	TRBJ1-4	TGTGCCAGTAGTCGGGTCCGGGGCTCGGTCGAAAAACTGTTTTTT	CASSRVRGSVEKLFF